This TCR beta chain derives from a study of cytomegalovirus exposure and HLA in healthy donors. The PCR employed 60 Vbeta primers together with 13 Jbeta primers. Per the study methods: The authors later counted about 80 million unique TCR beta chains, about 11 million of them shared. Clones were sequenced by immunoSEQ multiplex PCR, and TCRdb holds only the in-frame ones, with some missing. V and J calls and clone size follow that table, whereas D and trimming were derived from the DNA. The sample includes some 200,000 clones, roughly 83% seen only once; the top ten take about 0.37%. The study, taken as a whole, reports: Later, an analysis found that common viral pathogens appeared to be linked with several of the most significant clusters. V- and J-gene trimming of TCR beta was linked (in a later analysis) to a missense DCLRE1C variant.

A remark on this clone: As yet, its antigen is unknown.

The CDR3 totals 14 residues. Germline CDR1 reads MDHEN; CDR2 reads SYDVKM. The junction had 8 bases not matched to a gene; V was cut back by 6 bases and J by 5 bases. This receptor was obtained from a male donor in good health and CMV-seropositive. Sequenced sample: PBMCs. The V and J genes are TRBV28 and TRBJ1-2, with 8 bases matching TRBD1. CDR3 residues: CASSLGQARYGYTF. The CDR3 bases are TGTGCCAGCAGCCTGGGACAGGCGCGGTATGGCTACACCTTC.